This T cell receptor beta chain was sequenced in a study of lymphopenia after photon versus proton radiotherapy (dated by TCRdb to about 2019). Turning to the overall study: Photon and proton radiation therapy were compared by the study for their immunological effects in patients with gastrointestinal tumors who developed high-grade lymphopenia. The 15 to 25 patients in the cohort had gastrointestinal tumors, were treated with either photon or proton therapy, and subsequently developed lymphopenia. The goal of the study was to describe how the two radiation modalities differ in their effects on the immune system. Summary of the overall study and its limitations: After the lymphocyte count nadir, oligoclonal expansion, especially of CD8+ Temra cells, was observed in photon-treated repertoires, and the drop in diversity was driven by this expansion. During treatment, patients who received proton therapy stayed relatively stable, whereas patients who received photon therapy lost naive T cells and TCR diversity and gained effector/memory populations. Among patients across the cohort who died, overall survival time showed an inverse correlation with a larger post-nadir drop in TCR diversity. The authors looked at the survival association only in patients who died, and they framed better survival with proton therapy as a possibility rather than a demonstrated result.

In regard to this clone: Its binding antigen is unknown. Qualities for individual bases were not recorded, and no much larger clone is one base off.

Libraries were constructed by the immunoSEQ multiplex PCR assay. T cell repertoires were profiled with deep sequencing of rearranged TCR beta loci together with multiparametric flow cytometry. As stored in TCRdb, this immuneACCESS dataset retains in-frame rearrangements with V and J assigned. A fraction of the clones does not appear; measured against another copy, unresolved V genes explain less than half of the discrepancy, and the remainder lacks a known reason. For this sample there are approximately 22,000 clones; around four fifths appear just once. The ten largest clones add up to over 20% of the sample. Germline trimming: 4 bases from V, 0 bases from J; junction bases outside gene matches: 5. The CDR3 contains 16 residues, cysteine and phenylalanine counted. The read is trimmed to its CDR3 DNA, 48 bases read in frame from base 1. CDR1 and CDR2 are read off the germline V gene as MDHEN and SYDVKM.

The chain is encoded by TRBV28 joined to TRBJ2-3, and TRBD2 aligns with 9 junction nucleotides. Here the sequenced sample was peripheral blood, taken from a patient treated with proton-based radiotherapy. The TCR originated in a woman aged 70 to 79 with pancreatic cancer. The CDR3 sequence is CASSSRTSVSTDTQYF. The bases are TGTGCCAGCAGTTCCCGGACTAGCGTAAGCACAGATACGCAGTATTTT.